Below, 19 T cell receptor beta chains from the same sample are listed, as sequenced in a study of CD4 T cells in relation to SARS-CoV-2 and coronaviruses. Libraries were prepared by immunoSEQ multiplex PCR; TCRdb keeps only in-frame clonotypes and omits some of them. The table lists 30,000 to 45,000 clones, approximately 87% of them singletons. The sequencing sample was made of memory CD4+ T cells from PBMCs. Source of these receptors: an adult with COVID-19.

The chain carries TRBV11-2 and TRBJ1-2, with TRBD1 matching over 8 bases. The V segment lost 5 bases and the J segment 4 bases; nucleotides outside the gene matches: 6. CDR1 is SGHAT, CDR2 FQNNGV, per germline. CDR3 length: 14 amino acids. As DNA, the CDR3 is TGTGCCAGCAGCCCTCAGGGGGCCTCCTATGGCTACACCTTC. It is translated as CASSPQGASYGYTF.

This clone was seen more than once but under ten times. The CDR3 DNA follows: TGTGCCAGCAGCTTATGGGGACAATCTGGAAACACCATATATTTT. Translation gives CASSLWGQSGNTIYF. The V call is TRBV11-2, the J call TRBJ1-3; the D gene is possibly TRBD1 (6 bases). CDR1 is SGHAT, CDR2 FQNNGV, per germline. Trimming removed 2 bases from V and 1 base from J, with 9 bases in between. CDR3 length: 15 amino acids.

For this clone: A read error may produce the germline difference seen at one junction end. This chain joins TRBV7-7 and TRBJ2-5, with 8 bases lining up with TRBD2. The CDR3 contains 14 residues. Germline CDR1 reads SSHAT; CDR2 reads FNYEAQ (reference sequence). The CDR3 loop reads CASSSSGLQETQYF. The CDR3 coding sequence is TGTGCTAGCAGTTCTAGCGGGTTACAAGAGACCCAGTACTTC.

The J gene is TRBJ1-1, the V gene TRBV10-3; D is unclear. CDR3 length: 14 amino acids. Germline V lookup: CDR1 ENHRY, CDR2 SYGVKD. V lost 0 bases to trimming and J lost 0 bases, with 5 bases between them. The CDR3 DNA follows: TGTGCCATCAGTGAGTCGGGAATGAACACTGAAGCTTTCTTT. Translated: CAISESGMNTEAFF.

V and J are TRBV3-1 (or the pseudogene TRBV3-2) and TRBJ2-7; 9 bases are a match to TRBD2. Germline CDR1 LGHDT, CDR2 YNNKEL (reference sequence). CDR3 size: 14 residues. V lost 6 bases, J lost 0 bases, and 3 bases stayed unmatched. The CDR3 here is CASSLAGFSYEQYF. The CDR3 DNA reads TGTGCCAGCAGTCTAGCGGGGTTCTCCTACGAGCAGTACTTC.

The rearrangement links TRBV6-1 to TRBJ1-1; perhaps TRBD1 as D (5 bases). Trimming shortened V by 1 base and J by 3 bases, and 9 bases separated the two germline ends. The CDR3 runs to 14 residues. Germline V gives CDR1 MNHNS, CDR2 SASEGT. CDR3 in DNA: TGTGCCAGCAGTGAAGGGGGCGCGGACACTGAAGCTTTCTTT. Protein sequence: CASSEGGADTEAFF.

The chain carries TRBV9 and TRBJ2-1; 8 nucleotides agree with TRBD2. This CDR3 is 15 amino acids long. The V segment lost 0 bases and the J segment 4 bases; nucleotides outside the gene matches: 3. CDR1 is SGDLS, CDR2 YYNGEE, per germline. CDR3 in amino acids: CASSVGRGGYNEQFF. The CDR3, as DNA: TGTGCCAGCAGCGTAGGCCGGGGGGGGTACAATGAGCAGTTCTTC.

This sequence joins TRBV2 and TRBJ1-4; 7 positions agree with TRBD1. The CDR3 loop spans 14 amino acids. Germline assignment: CDR1 SNHLY and CDR2 FYNNEI. The ends lost 5 bases at V and 3 bases at J; junction bases unmatched: 3. For the CDR3, the DNA is TGTGCCAGCAGTACAGGGGTCGCTAATGAAAAACTGTTTTTT. This translates into CASSTGVANEKLFF.

The gene calls are TRBV11-3 and TRBJ1-1; possible D gene TRBD1, 5 bases. V dropped 5 bases and J dropped 0 bases, with 13 bases sitting between them. The CDR3 is 15 residues long. CDR1 is SGHNT and CDR2 is YENEEA in the germline V gene. The CDR3 DNA reads as TGTGCCAGCAGCACCCGTGAGGGGATGAACACTGAAGCTTTCTTT. Its translation is CASSTREGMNTEAFF. The whole variable domain, filled in from reference TRBV11-3 and TRBJ1-1, reads EAGVVQSPRYKIIEKKQPVAFWCNPISGHNTLYWYLQNLGQGPELLIRYENEEAVDDSQLPKDRFSAERLKGVDSTLKIQPAELGDSAVYLCASSTREGMNTEAFFGQGTRLTVV.

This sequence joins TRBV10-2 and TRBJ1-5; possibly TRBD1 for D (6 bases). Germline V gene data show CDR1 as WSHSY and CDR2 as SAAADI. The CDR3 covers 17 residues. Trimming left V 0 bases short and J 3 bases short, with 15 bases between. CDR3 sequence (DNA): TGCGCCAGCAGTGAGTCGGTTGGGGGCGCGAACAATCAGCCCCAGCATTTT. Translation gives CASSESVGGANNQPQHF.

The V and J genes are TRBV5-1 and TRBJ1-5; no reliable D call. The CDR3 runs to 13 residues. The V gene's germline CDR1 is SGHRS and CDR2 YFSETQ. Trimming took 4 bases from V and 0 from J, leaving 5 bases between them. The CDR3 loop reads CASSVNSNQPQHF. CDR3 DNA: TGCGCCAGCAGCGTCAATAGCAATCAGCCCCAGCATTTT.

The chain is built from TRBV28 and TRBJ1-4; no definite D call. CDR1 MDHEN and CDR2 SYDVKM come from the germline V gene. This CDR3 spans 14 amino acids. V was clipped by 6 bases and J by 3 bases, with 11 bases between them. This CDR3 is CASSSVAPNEKLFF. The DNA for the CDR3 is TGTGCCAGCAGCTCAGTGGCCCCTAATGAAAAACTGTTTTTT.

The V gene is TRBV7-2, the J gene TRBJ1-2; TRBD1 matches at 7 bases. This CDR3 contains 15 residues. The V gene's germline CDR1 is SGHTA and CDR2 FQGNSA. The ends lost 3 bases at V and 1 base at J; junction bases unmatched: 5. In nucleotides, the CDR3 is TGTGCCAGCAGCTTCATGGCAGGGGGTAACTATGGCTACACCTTC. Amino acids: CASSFMAGGNYGYTF.

The chain combines TRBV9 with TRBJ2-1; possibly TRBD2 for D (5 bases). The CDR3 runs to 14 residues. Trimming pared 0 bases from V and 14 bases from J, leaving 18 bases between. Germline CDR1 SGDLS, CDR2 YYNGEE. The DNA of the CDR3 is TGTGCCAGCAGCGTAGCAGTAACAGCCCCGGGGAAGTTCTTC. Its translation is CASSVAVTAPGKFF.

The V gene is TRBV10-2, the J gene TRBJ2-7; D uncertain. CDR1 WSHSY and CDR2 SAAADI come from the germline V gene. V was shortened by 0 bases and J by 3 bases, with 9 bases between the two germline ends. CDR3 length equals 14 residues. The CDR3 sequence is CASSESNGYYEQYF. CDR3 DNA sequence: TGCGCCAGCAGTGAGTCGAATGGATACTACGAGCAGTACTTC.

The chain couples TRBV5-6 to TRBJ1-4; the D is unclear. Germline V gene lookup returns CDR1 SGHDT and CDR2 YYEEEE. V lost 4 bases and J 8 bases, leaving 15 bases between the germline ends. The CDR3 is 14 residues long. CDR3 amino acids: CASSPDALREKLFF. In DNA, the CDR3 is TGTGCCAGCAGCCCGGACGCCTTACGGGAAAAACTGTTTTTT.

The V and J genes are TRBV7-8 and TRBJ1-5, with D maybe TRBD1 (5 bases). Germline V gene lookup returns CDR1 SGHVS and CDR2 FQNEAQ. This CDR3 has 14 amino acids. V was cut by 5 bases and J by 2 bases, with 10 bases left in between. CDR3 coding DNA: TGTGCCAGCAGCCCACGAGGGGGCAATCAGCCCCAGCATTTT. Its protein is CASSPRGGNQPQHF.

The rearrangement joins TRBV5-4 to TRBJ2-1; tentative D call: TRBD2 (5 bases). Per germline, CDR1 SGHNT and CDR2 YYREEE (reference sequence). The V end lost 2 bases, the J end lost 5 bases, and 14 bases lay between the germline ends. CDR3 length: 15 residues. The CDR3 nucleotides are TGTGCCAGCAGCTTTGGAGGTAAGACACACAATGAGCAGTTCTTC. As protein: CASSFGGKTHNEQFF.

The V call is TRBV10-2, the J call TRBJ2-7, with no clear D. CDR3 size: 13 residues. V was clipped by 4 bases and J by 2 bases, with 9 bases between them. Germline assignment: CDR1 WSHSY and CDR2 SAAADI. The CDR3 sequence: CASSVERAYEQYF. CDR3 bases: TGCGCCAGCAGTGTAGAGAGAGCCTACGAGCAGTACTTC.